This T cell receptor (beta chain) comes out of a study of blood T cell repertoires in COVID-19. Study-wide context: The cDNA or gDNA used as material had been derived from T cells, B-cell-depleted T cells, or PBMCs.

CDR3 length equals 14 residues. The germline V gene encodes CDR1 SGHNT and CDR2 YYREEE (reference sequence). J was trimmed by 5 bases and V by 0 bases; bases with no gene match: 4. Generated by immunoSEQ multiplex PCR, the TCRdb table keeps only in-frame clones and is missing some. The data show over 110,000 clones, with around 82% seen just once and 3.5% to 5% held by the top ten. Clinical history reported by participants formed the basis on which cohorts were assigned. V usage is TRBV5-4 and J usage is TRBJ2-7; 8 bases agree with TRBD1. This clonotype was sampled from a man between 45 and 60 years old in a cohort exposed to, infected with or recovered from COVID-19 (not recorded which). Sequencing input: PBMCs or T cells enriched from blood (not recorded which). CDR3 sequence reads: CASSLDRGTHEQYF. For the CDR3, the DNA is TGTGCCAGCAGCTTGGACAGGGGGACCCACGAGCAGTACTTC. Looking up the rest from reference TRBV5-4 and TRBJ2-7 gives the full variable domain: ETGVTQSPTHLIKTRGQQVTLRCSSQSGHNTVSWYQQALGQGPQFIFQYYREEENGRGNFPPRFSGLQFPNYSSELNVNALELDDSALYLCASSLDRGTHEQYFGPGTRLTVT.